This T cell receptor (beta chain) originates from a study of blood T cells in healthy people across ages. Findings and caveats of the study: Long-lived donors exceeded aged donors in naive CD4+ cells and diversity. PBMCs went unsorted, and a conclusive naive versus antigen-experienced comparison was therefore prevented.

With respect to this clonotype: Antigen unknown.

V was clipped by 6 bases and J by 9 bases, with 16 bases between them. Germline CDR1 and CDR2: MNHEY and SVGEGT. The CDR3 loop spans 13 amino acids. A sample-barcoded 5' primer and a J-beta primer mix were used in a second PCR of roughly 6 to 11 cycles. Per-sample output comprised a minimum of 2.5 million paired-end reads containing CDR3. TCRdb used MiXCR to reprocess the 5' RACE reads, holding one entry per CDR3 protein. The data contain over 1,500,000 distinct CDR3 sequences, about 39% of them singletons. The sample providers were healthy Caucasian people from Russia, aged roughly 6 to 95. The V gene is TRBV6-2 or TRBV6-3, the J gene TRBJ2-3, with a tentative D call TRBD1 (6 bases). Input material: blood. The sequence came from a human donor in good health. CDR3 coding DNA: TGTGCCAGCAGCCCCCAGGGGATAGGGACGCAGTATTTT. This codes for CASSPQGIGTQYF.